This TCR beta chain was retrieved from a study of glioma-infiltrating T cells. This clonotype has ten or more counts. Amplification of TCR alpha and beta CDR3 regions from RNA used iRepertoire nested multiplex PCR. TCRdb reprocessed the multiplex PCR reads via MiXCR and lists one record per CDR3 protein. The sample contains approximately 110,000 distinct CDR3 sequences, more than 20% of which appear only once. The CDR3 contains 15 residues. In germline, CDR1 is LGHNA, CDR2 YNFKEQ. The V segment lost 0 bases and the J segment 4 bases; nucleotides outside the gene matches: 6. The material sequenced was glioma tissue, nonneoplastic brain tissue, or PBMCs (not recorded which). The sequence was collected from a human donor with low-grade glioma or glioblastoma, undergoing nonglioma brain surgery, or in good health (not recorded which). The V call is TRBV4-2, the J call TRBJ2-7; TRBD2 matches at 7 bases. The CDR3 region is CASSQDTGGVYEQYF. CDR3 bases: TGTGCCAGCAGCCAAGATACTGGGGGGGTTTACGAGCAGTACTTC.